The source of this TCR beta chain is a study of human T cells and chemical hapten exposure. Time point indicated: patch test 1, 2 weeks after DPC sensitization. Documented treatment: therapeutic diphenylcyclopropenone sensitization with weekly scalp DPC. Deletions cut 4 bases from V and 2 bases from J, with 2 bases between. The germline CDR1 and CDR2 sequences are ENHRY and SYGVKD. This CDR3 contains 12 residues. TCRdb independently ran MiXCR on the RACE reads; one entry per CDR3 protein. The repertoire includes 65,000 to 95,000 distinct CDR3 sequences, 12% of them detected once, and roughly 3.4% sits in the top ten.

This clonotype was obtained from a woman between 55 and 75 years old with alopecia areata. Some clones in this sample may be carry-over from other donors' samples. The sample in question was whole blood, obtained in connection with sensitization to the hapten diphenylcyclopropenone (DPC). The J gene is TRBJ2-2, the V gene TRBV10-3; D remains unclear. CDR3 bases: TGTGCCATCAGTGTTAACACCGGGGAGCTGTTTTTT. Translating gives CAISVNTGELFF.